The 29 T cell receptor beta chains given below trace back to one sample, sequenced in a study of T-cell reconstitution after alpha-beta-depleted transplantation in children. Preparation of the TCRbeta library was carried out with unique molecular identifiers. TCRdb processed the PCR reads anew with MiXCR; each CDR3 protein has one entry. The sample has roughly 610,000 distinct CDR3 sequences, 10% seen once; the top ten hold 4%. The input for sequencing was PBMCs from the stem cell graft donor, taken from the stem cell graft. The origin of the receptors is a human donor who donated a stem cell graft to a child with acute myeloid leukemia.

The chain joins TRBV30 to TRBJ1-2, with D maybe TRBD1 (5 bases). With 4 bases removed from V and 4 bases from J, the gap between germline ends came to 10 bases. Germline V gene sequence: CDR1 GTSNPN, CDR2 SVGIG (reference sequence). The CDR3 covers 12 residues. For the CDR3, the DNA is TGTGCCTGGACCACCGGGGGCTATGGCTACACCTTC. Encoded protein: CAWTTGGYGYTF.

The chain uses TRBV7-9 and TRBJ1-2, with D possibly matching TRBD1 (5 bases). This CDR3 contains 12 residues. The germline V gene encodes CDR1 SEHNR and CDR2 FQNEAQ (reference sequence). V lost 3 bases and J 8 bases, leaving 10 bases between the germline ends. CDR3 sequence (DNA): TGTGCCAGCAGCTTGGGGCCGGGGGGCTACACCTTC. Encoded protein: CASSLGPGGYTF.

J is TRBJ1-4 and V is TRBV7-9; 8 bases map to TRBD1. After removal of 2 bases from V and 8 bases from J, the junction contained 4 bases not matched to a gene. The germline CDR1 and CDR2 sequences are SEHNR and FQNEAQ (reference sequence). The CDR3 consists of 14 residues. For the CDR3, the DNA is TGTGCCAGCAGCTTATCAGGGGGCAAGGAAAAACTGTTTTTT. This sequence encodes CASSLSGGKEKLFF. The entire variable domain, with the rest obtained from reference TRBV7-9 and TRBJ1-4, is as follows: DTGVSQNPRHKITKRGQNVTFRCDPISEHNRLYWYRQTLGQGPEFLTYFQNEAQLEKSRLLSDRFSAERPKGSFSTLEIQRTEQGDSAMYLCASSLSGGKEKLFFGSGTQLSVL.

V gene TRBV6-5 combines with J gene TRBJ2-1; weak D call: TRBD2 (6 bases). Germline CDR1 is MNHEY and CDR2 is SVGAGI. V was shortened by 0 bases and J by 4 bases, with 13 bases between the two germline ends. The CDR3 totals 16 residues. The CDR3 sequence is CASSYSPSVLYNEQFF. As DNA, the CDR3 is TGTGCCAGCAGTTACTCTCCTAGCGTCCTATACAATGAGCAGTTCTTC.

This clonotype was counted many times. The chain has TRBV24-1 and TRBJ2-1; 14 bases align to TRBD2. Germline trimming cut 7 bases from V and 12 bases from J; bases unmatched to any gene: 16. The germline CDR1 and CDR2 sequences are KGHDR and SFDVKD. This CDR3 contains 17 residues. The CDR3 DNA sequence: TGTGCCACCAGAGCGAACGGACTAGCGGGAGGACTATTTGGGCAGTTCTTC. Protein product: CATRANGLAGGLFGQFF.

The rearrangement links TRBV5-1 to TRBJ1-4; 8 bases match TRBD1. The CDR3 totals 14 residues. The V gene end was trimmed by 0 bases and the J gene end by 7 bases; junction bases not matched to a gene: 2. The germline gives CDR1 SGHRS, CDR2 YFSETQ. In DNA form, the CDR3 reads TGCGCCAGCAGCTTGGAGGGGACAGGTGAAAAACTGTTTTTT. Translating it yields CASSLEGTGEKLFF. Variable domain in full (rest from reference TRBV5-1 and TRBJ1-4): KAGVTQTPRYLIKTRGQQVTLSCSPISGHRSVSWYQQTPGQGLQFLFEYFSETQRNKGNFPGRFSGRQFSNSRSEMNVSTLELGDSALYLCASSLEGTGEKLFFGSGTQLSVL.

This chain links TRBV4-3 with TRBJ2-7, with D perhaps TRBD1 or TRBD2 (5 bases each). CDR1 is LGHNA, CDR2 YSLEER, per germline. V was clipped by 3 bases and J by 3 bases, with 9 bases between them. This CDR3 is 13 amino acids long. CDR3 DNA: TGCGCCAGCAGCCAGGGACGGAACTACGAGCAGTACTTC. Residues: CASSQGRNYEQYF.

V is TRBV11-1 and J is TRBJ2-3; 13 nucleotides line up with TRBD2. Per germline, CDR1 SGHAT and CDR2 FQDESV (reference sequence). V shed 3 bases and J 3 bases; nucleotides not matched to a gene: 9. The CDR3 extends over 18 amino acids. The CDR3 loop is CASSLGTSGRAGTDTQYF. The CDR3, as DNA: TGTGCCAGCAGCTTGGGAACTAGCGGGAGGGCCGGAACAGATACGCAGTATTTT.

This clonotype showed up just a few times. The chain joins TRBV12-3 or TRBV12-4 to TRBJ1-2; TRBD1 matches at 8 bases. The CDR3 spans 12 residues. Losses at the gene ends were 6 bases for V and 7 bases for J; bases not matched to a gene: 4. CDR3 loop: CASRTGVRGYTF. In nucleotides, the CDR3 is TGTGCCAGCAGGACAGGGGTGCGTGGCTACACCTTC.

At least ten counts were recorded for this clonotype. V gene TRBV21-1 combines with J gene TRBJ2-3; the D segment call TRBD1 is taken from the table without a DNA check. TRBV21-1 constitutes a pseudogene. The CDR3 loop spans 17 amino acids. Here the CDR3 DNA reads TGTGCCAGCAGCAAAGATGGGCCCAGGGGGGTAACAGATACGCAGTATTTT. Translated, it gives CASSKDGPRGVTDTQYF.

This clonotype has just a few counts. V is TRBV6-1 and J is TRBJ2-7, with 9 bases aligning to TRBD1. CDR3 size: 17 residues. Germline CDR1 reads MNHNS; CDR2 reads SASEGT. Losses at the gene ends were 4 bases for V and 0 bases for J; bases not matched to a gene: 10. CDR3 nucleotides: TGTGCCAGCAGTGTCTTCCCCGGGACAGGGCTCTCCTACGAGCAGTACTTC. Its protein product is CASSVFPGTGLSYEQYF.

The chain is built from TRBV11-2 and TRBJ2-7, with D possibly TRBD2 on 5 matching bases. Germline V gene lookup returns CDR1 SGHAT and CDR2 FQNNGV. This CDR3 contains 14 residues. The ends were cut back, 3 bases at V and 4 bases at J, with 13 bases in the middle. CDR3 sequence reads: CASSFGRRPYEQYF. The CDR3 DNA reads TGTGCCAGCAGCTTCGGACGGAGGCCTTACGAGCAGTACTTC.

This clonotype was counted between two and nine times. V usage is TRBV7-9 and J usage is TRBJ2-7; TRBD1 is a possible D gene (5 bases). CDR1 and CDR2 from the germline V gene are SEHNR and FQNEAQ (reference sequence). The germline V and J ends were trimmed by 3 bases and 5 bases, with 14 bases remaining between them. The CDR3 sequence is 14 residues long. CDR3 loop: CASSFTRAGDEQYF. In nucleotides, the CDR3 is TGTGCCAGCAGCTTTACCAGGGCCGGAGACGAGCAGTACTTC.

This clonotype appeared a single time. The chain combines TRBV30 with TRBJ2-2; D ambiguous. The CDR3 is 12 amino acids. Trimming took off 1 base at V and 5 bases at J, with 5 bases between the two ends. The germline gives CDR1 GTSNPN, CDR2 SVGIG (reference sequence). CDR3 amino acids: CAWSAGTGELFF. The CDR3 DNA is TGTGCCTGGAGTGCTGGGACCGGGGAGCTGTTTTTT.

This clonotype was observed many times. The CDR3 is CASSQLGGARNTEAFF. The CDR3 coding sequence is TGCGCCAGCAGCCAACTGGGGGGCGCGAGGAACACTGAAGCTTTCTTT. This chain uses TRBV4-3 with TRBJ1-1; tentatively, D is TRBD1 (6 bases). Germline-derived CDR1 and CDR2 are LGHNA and YSLEER. CDR3 size: 16 residues. V lost 2 bases and J lost 1, with 14 bases in between.

This clonotype has a count of ten or more. This chain connects TRBV4-2 to TRBJ2-3; D remains unclear. V lost 6 bases and J lost 1, with 11 bases in between. This CDR3 contains 14 residues. The germline CDR1 and CDR2 sequences are LGHNA and YNFKEQ. CDR3 coding DNA: TGTGCCAGCAGGGATCGAGGCCGCACAGATACGCAGTATTTT. Translating gives CASRDRGRTDTQYF.

This clonotype was seen ten or more times. The chain combines TRBV4-1 with TRBJ2-2, with no clear D. The V gene's germline CDR1 is MGHRA and CDR2 YSYEKL. The CDR3 is made up of 14 amino acids. V lost 2 bases and J 3 bases, leaving 7 bases between the germline ends. The CDR3 loop reads CASSQKAYTGELFF. CDR3 sequence (DNA): TGCGCCAGCAGCCAAAAGGCTTACACCGGGGAGCTGTTTTTT.

The sample holds a few counts of this clonotype. The rearrangement uses TRBV10-3 and TRBJ2-1, with D unclear. This CDR3 region has 12 residues. The ends were cut back, 3 bases at V and 4 bases at J, with 4 bases in the middle. The germline V gene encodes CDR1 ENHRY and CDR2 SYGVKD. The CDR3 DNA reads as TGTGCCATCAGTGATGGATACAATGAGCAGTTCTTC. This encodes CAISDGYNEQFF.

This clonotype was seen a few times. This rearrangement joins TRBV11-2 to TRBJ2-1, with unresolved D. Germline V CDR1 and CDR2: SGHAT, FQNNGV. V was cut by 1 base and J by 0 bases, with 10 bases left in between. This CDR3 spans 16 amino acids. This chain's CDR3 is CASSLAPAGSYNEQFF. The DNA for the CDR3 is TGTGCCAGCAGCTTAGCTCCGGCTGGCTCCTACAATGAGCAGTTCTTC.

This clonotype was detected a few times. The chain employs TRBV20-1 and TRBJ2-1, with D perhaps TRBD2 (5 bases). Trimming took off 5 bases at V and 4 bases at J, with 18 bases between the two ends. The CDR3 runs to 15 residues. Germline V CDR1 and CDR2: DFQATT, SNEGSKA (reference sequence). CDR3 bases: TGCAGTGCTCCGTCCCCACTAGACATGTACAATGAGCAGTTCTTC. Residues: CSAPSPLDMYNEQFF.

There are a few counts of this clonotype. The chain links TRBV6-6 to TRBJ2-1, with D uncertain. V was cut by 2 bases and J by 7 bases, with 6 bases left in between. Germline V lookup: CDR1 MNHNY, CDR2 SVGAGI (reference sequence). This CDR3 region has 12 residues. The CDR3 sequence is CASSYVTNEQFF. The CDR3 DNA reads TGTGCCAGCAGTTACGTCACTAATGAGCAGTTCTTC.

This chain links TRBV7-9 with TRBJ1-2; no clear D. V was pared by 5 bases and J by 4 bases, with 17 bases between. This CDR3 spans 15 amino acids. Germline V gives CDR1 SEHNR, CDR2 FQNEAQ (reference sequence). Here the CDR3 DNA reads TGTGCCAGCAGCCCTGTGGAGAAGGCCAGCTATGGCTACACCTTC. Protein: CASSPVEKASYGYTF.

The chain has TRBV29-1 and TRBJ2-1; TRBD2 matches 8 bases. Germline lookup yields CDR1 SQVTM and CDR2 ANQGSEA. This CDR3 spans 16 amino acids. V shed 6 bases, J shed 7 bases, and the junction held 17 bases outside the gene matches. Here the CDR3 DNA reads TGCAGCGTCTTAACCGAAGGCGGGGGGTACAGGAATGAGCAGTTCTTC. It yields the protein CSVLTEGGGYRNEQFF.

This clonotype was observed a few times. J is TRBJ1-5 and V is TRBV6-5; D is possibly TRBD1 (5 bases). The CDR3 runs 14 residues. Trimming took off 4 bases at V and 6 bases at J, with 13 bases between the two ends. Germline V lookup: CDR1 MNHEY, CDR2 SVGAGI. In DNA form, the CDR3 reads TGTGCCAGCAGTTTAAGGGGTTCCACTCAGCCCCAGCATTTT. Its protein is CASSLRGSTQPQHF.

This clonotype was seen more than once but under ten times. The chain recombines TRBV2 with TRBJ2-3; no reliable D call. Trimming shortened V by 2 bases and J by 10 bases, and 10 bases separated the two germline ends. This CDR3 region has 12 residues. Germline V gives CDR1 SNHLY, CDR2 FYNNEI. In DNA form, the CDR3 reads TGTGCCAGCAGTGAAATTTGGAGTGCGCAGTATTTT. Residues: CASSEIWSAQYF.

This clonotype was seen many times. The chain links TRBV12-3 or TRBV12-4 to TRBJ2-1; 7 bases line up with TRBD1. The CDR3 covers 15 residues. V shed 6 bases and J 6 bases; nucleotides not matched to a gene: 11. CDR3 DNA sequence: TGTGCCAGCAGCACGACAGGGATAAGTATCAATGAGCAGTTCTTC. Translating it yields CASSTTGISINEQFF.

This clonotype was picked up many times. V gene TRBV20-1 combines with J gene TRBJ2-5; maybe TRBD2 (5 bases). The germline V gene encodes CDR1 DFQATT and CDR2 SNEGSKA (reference sequence). The CDR3 has 16 amino acids. V lost 0 bases and J lost 3, with 17 bases in between. The CDR3: CSARDLRPGKKETQYF. CDR3 bases: TGCAGTGCTAGAGATCTACGTCCCGGGAAGAAAGAGACCCAGTACTTC.

This clonotype occurred a few times. The chain is built from TRBV20-1 and TRBJ2-1; 7 bases are a match to TRBD2. The V gene's germline CDR1 is DFQATT and CDR2 SNEGSKA (reference sequence). The CDR3 loop spans 14 amino acids. After removal of 4 bases from V and 4 bases from J, the junction contained 7 bases not matched to a gene. For the CDR3, the DNA is TGCAGTGCTACGACTAGCAGAAATTACAATGAGCAGTTCTTC. The encoded protein is CSATTSRNYNEQFF.

Note on this clonotype: With a much larger clone just one base away, this may be a read error. This chain joins TRBV28 and TRBJ1-1; possible D gene TRBD1, 6 bases. This CDR3 is 15 amino acids long. The germline V gene has CDR1 MDHEN and CDR2 SYDVKM. V was pared by 4 bases and J by 7 bases, with 19 bases between. CDR3 nucleotides: TGTGCCAGCAGTTCCTCAGGGGTAGAGGGCAATGAAGCTTTCTTT. Protein: CASSSSGVEGNEAFF.